Below are 2 T cell receptor beta chains sequenced from a single sample in a study of yellow fever vaccine responses in identical twins. TCRdb reanalysed the RT-PCR reads using MiXCR and keeps one entry per CDR3 protein. The table has approximately 16,000 distinct CDR3 sequences, roughly 80% seen once. This specimen was T cells from blood (PBMCs), unsorted or a sorted subset (not recorded which), taken before or after yellow fever vaccination (not recorded which). These receptors were taken from a woman in her late teens or twenties who received the yellow fever vaccine.

The genes are TRBV20-1 and TRBJ2-6; D not resolved. The germline gives CDR1 DFQATT, CDR2 SNEGSKA (reference sequence). Trimming left V 2 bases short and J 0 bases short, with 8 bases between. The CDR3 spans 15 residues. CDR3 in DNA: TGCAGTGCTAGACCCTCTACCTCTGGGGCCAACGTCCTGACTTTC. It is translated as CSARPSTSGANVLTF.

This clonotype came up a few times. The chain combines TRBV13 with TRBJ2-3; no clear D. CDR1 is PRHDT and CDR2 is FYEKMQ in the germline V gene (reference sequence). This CDR3 has 12 amino acids. Trimming left V 8 bases short and J 9 bases short, with 15 bases between. The CDR3 sequence: CASSYIAPTQYF. The CDR3 nucleotides are TGTGCCAGCTCTTATATCGCTCCAACGCAGTATTTT.